This T cell receptor (beta chain) is from a study of blood T cells in healthy people across ages. CDR3 length: 12 amino acids. Trimming at V came to 6 bases and at J to 6 bases, leaving 1 base not matched to a gene. Germline V CDR1 and CDR2: ENHRY, SYGVKD. Alongside a J-beta primer mix, a sample-barcoded 5' primer served in a second PCR lasting roughly 6 to 11 cycles. Unique molecular identifiers of 12 random nucleotides labeled each cDNA. TCRdb reanalysed the 5' RACE reads using MiXCR and keeps one entry per CDR3 protein. The sample yields about 580,000 distinct CDR3 sequences, 40% to 50% seen once. The chain recombines TRBV10-3 with TRBJ2-1; 8 bases fit TRBD2. What was sequenced was blood. This clonotype originated in a man older than 75 in good health. CDR3 in amino acids: CAISGGANEQFF. CDR3 sequence (DNA): TGTGCCATCAGCGGGGGGGCCAATGAGCAGTTCTTC.